One and the same sample provided the 3 T cell receptor beta chains below, sequenced in a study of blood T cells in healthy people across ages. A second PCR of 7 to 11 cycles used a sample-barcoded 5' primer and a J-beta primer mix. TCRdb reprocessed the 5' RACE reads via MiXCR and lists one record per CDR3 protein. The sample lists about 830,000 distinct CDR3 sequences; about 59% were seen once. Sequenced input: blood. The receptors come from a man younger than 40 in good health.

The chain links TRBV7-2 to TRBJ2-1, with D maybe TRBD2 (7 bases). Trimming shortened V by 1 base and J by 2 bases, and 15 bases separated the two germline ends. The germline V gene encodes CDR1 SGHTA and CDR2 FQGNSA. The CDR3 loop spans 17 amino acids. The CDR3 coding sequence is TGTGCCAGCAGCTTAGTGGATTGGGGGGGCGCCTACAATGAGCAGTTCTTC. This gives the protein CASSLVDWGGAYNEQFF.

Only a few counts were recorded for this clonotype. CDR3 nucleotides: TGTGCCAGCAGCCTTAAATTCTCTGGGGCCAACGTCCTGACTTTC. Encoded protein: CASSLKFSGANVLTF. This chain uses TRBV12-3 or TRBV12-4 with TRBJ2-6, with no clear D. Between the trimmed V and J ends, which lost 6 bases and 0 bases, there was a span of 9 bases. The CDR3 spans 15 residues.

The chain has TRBV12-3 or TRBV12-4 and TRBJ2-3, with D perhaps TRBD1 (5 bases). V lost 7 bases, J lost 6 bases, and 17 bases lay in between. The length of the CDR3 is 14 residues. The CDR3 DNA reads TGTGCCAGCACCCCTGGCAGGGTGGCGGATACGCAGTATTTT. The encoded protein is CASTPGRVADTQYF.